This T cell receptor beta chain was observed in a study of blood T cell repertoires in COVID-19. At the level of the study: The United States, Italy and Spain were the sources of the acute and convalescent COVID-19 samples. In each case, the material was cDNA or gDNA derived from T cells, B-cell-depleted T cells, or PBMCs.

Under the authors' procedure: Reference gene primer amplification gave nucleated cell count estimates. Some clones are missing from TCRdb's copy, which holds only in-frame ones; the method was immunoSEQ multiplex PCR. Clonal size and the V and J genes are those of that table, whereas D and trimming came from the DNA. This sample has about 26,000 clones; 82% occur once, and the top ten carry roughly a third. After removal of 2 bases from V and 2 bases from J, the junction contained 10 bases not matched to a gene. CDR3 length: 19 residues. The germline V gene has CDR1 MNHEY and CDR2 SVGEGT. This receptor was identified in a human donor in a cohort sampled during active COVID-19. The sequenced material came from peripheral blood. The gene calls are TRBV6-2 or TRBV6-3 and TRBJ1-5, with 12 bases aligning to TRBD1. Written as DNA, the CDR3 is TGTGCCAGCAGTTACCGAGGGGGACAGGGGGCGAGGGGCAATCAGCCCCAGCATTTT. Its protein product is CASSYRGGQGARGNQPQHF.